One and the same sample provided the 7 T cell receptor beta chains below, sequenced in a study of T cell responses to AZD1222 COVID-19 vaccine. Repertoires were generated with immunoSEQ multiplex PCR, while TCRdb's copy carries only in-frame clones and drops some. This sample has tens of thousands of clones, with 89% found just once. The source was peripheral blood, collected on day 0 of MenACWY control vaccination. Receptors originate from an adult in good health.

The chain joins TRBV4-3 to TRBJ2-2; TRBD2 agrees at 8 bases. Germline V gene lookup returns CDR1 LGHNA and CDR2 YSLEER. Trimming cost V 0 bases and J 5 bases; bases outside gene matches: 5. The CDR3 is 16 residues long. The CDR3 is CASSQDPSGLTGELFF. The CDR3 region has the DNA TGCGCCAGCAGCCAAGACCCTAGCGGGTTGACCGGGGAGCTGTTTTTT.

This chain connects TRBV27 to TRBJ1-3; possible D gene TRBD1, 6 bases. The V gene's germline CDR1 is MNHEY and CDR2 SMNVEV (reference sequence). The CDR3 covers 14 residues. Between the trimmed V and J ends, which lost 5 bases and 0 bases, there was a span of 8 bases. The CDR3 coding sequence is TGTGCCAGCAGTCCCAGGGGCTCTGGAAACACCATATATTTT. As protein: CASSPRGSGNTIYF.

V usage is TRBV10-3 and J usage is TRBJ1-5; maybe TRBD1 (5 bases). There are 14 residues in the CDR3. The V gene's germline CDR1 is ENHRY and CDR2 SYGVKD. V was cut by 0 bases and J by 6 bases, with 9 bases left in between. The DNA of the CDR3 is TGTGCCATCAGTGAGTCCCCAGGGTTTCAGCCCCAGCATTTT. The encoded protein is CAISESPGFQPQHF.

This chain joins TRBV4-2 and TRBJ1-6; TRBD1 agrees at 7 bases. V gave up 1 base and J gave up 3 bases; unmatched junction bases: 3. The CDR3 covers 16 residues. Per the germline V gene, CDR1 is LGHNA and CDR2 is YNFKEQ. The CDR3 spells CASSQAGTDYNSPLHF. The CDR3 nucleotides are TGTGCCAGCAGCCAAGCCGGGACAGACTATAATTCACCCCTCCACTTT.

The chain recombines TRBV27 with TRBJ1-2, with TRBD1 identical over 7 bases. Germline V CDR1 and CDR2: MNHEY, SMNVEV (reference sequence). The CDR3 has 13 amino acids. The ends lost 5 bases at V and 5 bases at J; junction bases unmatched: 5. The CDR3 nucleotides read TGTGCCAGCAGTCTAGACAGGGAGTATGGCTACACCTTC. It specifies CASSLDREYGYTF.

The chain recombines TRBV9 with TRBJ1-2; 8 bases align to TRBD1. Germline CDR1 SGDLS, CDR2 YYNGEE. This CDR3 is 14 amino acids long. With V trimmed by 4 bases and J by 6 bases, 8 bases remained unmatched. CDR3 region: CASSTRDRLNGYTF. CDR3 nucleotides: TGTGCCAGCAGCACCCGGGACAGGCTTAATGGCTACACCTTC.

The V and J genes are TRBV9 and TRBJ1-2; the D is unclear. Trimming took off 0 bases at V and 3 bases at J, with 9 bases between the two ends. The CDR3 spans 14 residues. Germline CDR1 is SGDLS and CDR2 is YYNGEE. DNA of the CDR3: TGTGCCAGCAGCGTAGCGGTTTCGGACTATGGCTACACCTTC. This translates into CASSVAVSDYGYTF.